The 20 T cell receptor beta chains presented below share a single source sample, sequenced in a study of blood T cell repertoires in COVID-19. The table came from immunoSEQ multiplex PCR; TCRdb's copy has only in-frame clones and leaves some out. The table has 250,000 or so clones, about 86% seen once. Sequenced sample: PBMCs or T cells enriched from blood (not recorded which). The receptors here all came from a man aged 50-59 years who had recovered from COVID-19.

V is TRBV10-2 and J is TRBJ2-2, with 7 bases that match TRBD2. This CDR3 is built from 17 residues. Germline V lookup: CDR1 WSHSY, CDR2 SAAADI. V dropped 2 bases and J dropped 4; count of bases not matched to a gene: 10. The CDR3 reads CASSEHRSGVLTGELFF. The CDR3 nucleotides read TGCGCCAGCAGTGAGCATAGGAGCGGGGTCCTCACCGGGGAGCTGTTTTTT.

V and J are TRBV15 and TRBJ2-3; D not resolved. The length of the CDR3 is 13 residues. Looked up from germline, CDR1 is LNHNV and CDR2 is YYDKDF (reference sequence). The V end lost 1 base, the J end lost 6 bases, and 8 bases lay between the germline ends. CDR3 nucleotide sequence: TGTGCCACCAGCAGAGTCGCTAGTGATACGCAGTATTTT. This gives the protein CATSRVASDTQYF.

The gene calls are TRBV9 and TRBJ2-7; 9 nucleotides agree with TRBD2. The CDR3 runs 15 residues. J lost 5 bases, V lost 4 bases, and 10 bases had no gene match. Germline V gene data show CDR1 as SGDLS and CDR2 as YYNGEE. Written as DNA, the CDR3 is TGTGCCAGCAGCCCCAGGGGGACTAGCAGACACGAGCAGTACTTC. Amino acid sequence: CASSPRGTSRHEQYF.

The gene calls are TRBV5-1 and TRBJ2-3; the match to TRBD2 covers 7 bases. This CDR3 is 16 amino acids long. Germline CDR1 SGHRS, CDR2 YFSETQ. The ends lost 4 bases at V and 2 bases at J; junction bases unmatched: 10. The CDR3 protein is CASSPPVGGITDTQYF. The CDR3 region has the DNA TGCGCCAGCAGCCCCCCGGTGGGGGGGATCACAGATACGCAGTATTTT.

The rearrangement links TRBV9 to TRBJ1-1, with a tentative D call TRBD1 (6 bases). Germline V CDR1 and CDR2: SGDLS, YYNGEE. Trimming removed 1 base at V and 5 bases at J, with 12 bases between. This CDR3 comprises 14 residues. The CDR3 DNA follows: TGTGCCAGCAGCGTACGGGGGGCAGGGACTGAAGCTTTCTTT. It codes for CASSVRGAGTEAFF.

The genes are TRBV28 and TRBJ1-1; D unresolved. The length of the CDR3 is 14 residues. Trimming removed 3 bases at V and 3 bases at J, with 11 bases between. Germline-derived CDR1 and CDR2 are MDHEN and SYDVKM. The CDR3 loop reads CASSLTQLDTEAFF. Here the CDR3 DNA reads TGTGCCAGCAGTTTGACTCAACTGGACACTGAAGCTTTCTTT. The complete variable domain, with remaining parts taken from reference TRBV28 and TRBJ1-1, reads DVKVTQSSRYLVKRTGEKVFLECVQDMDHENMFWYRQDPGLGLRLIYFSYDVKMKEKGDIPEGYSVSREKKERFSLILESASTNQTSMYLCASSLTQLDTEAFFGQGTRLTVV.

The V call is TRBV18, the J call TRBJ1-1, with D unclear. Germline loops: CDR1 KGHSH, CDR2 LQKENI. This CDR3 has 13 amino acids. Trimming took off 4 bases at V and 1 base at J, with 7 bases between the two ends. CDR3 DNA: TGTGCCAGCTCACTTTCCAGGAACACTGAAGCTTTCTTT. Protein sequence: CASSLSRNTEAFF.

The chain joins TRBV6-5 to TRBJ1-2, with a weak D call TRBD1 (6 bases). Trimming left V 5 bases short and J 4 bases short, with 8 bases between. The CDR3 is 12 residues long. Germline V CDR1 and CDR2: MNHEY, SVGAGI. The CDR3 coding sequence is TGTGCCAGCAGTCACAGGGTCTATGGCTACACCTTC. It encodes CASSHRVYGYTF.

This chain joins TRBV9 and TRBJ1-2; D remains unclear. Trimming pared 5 bases from V and 8 bases from J, leaving 13 bases between. Germline V gene sequence: CDR1 SGDLS, CDR2 YYNGEE. The CDR3 sequence is 12 residues long. The CDR3 is CASSSLGEGYTF. The CDR3 DNA follows: TGTGCCAGCAGTTCCCTTGGGGAGGGCTACACCTTC.

This chain uses TRBV6-5 with TRBJ2-1; D not certain. The length of the CDR3 is 13 residues. The germline CDR1 and CDR2 sequences are MNHEY and SVGAGI. Trimming removed 4 bases at V and 8 bases at J, with 12 bases between. Here the CDR3 DNA reads TGTGCCAGCAGTTTTTTGTCCCTCTATGAGCAGTTCTTC. Its protein is CASSFLSLYEQFF.

The V gene is TRBV28, the J gene TRBJ1-1, with D possibly TRBD1 on 5 matching bases. V lost 7 bases and J 1 base, leaving 7 bases between the germline ends. Germline V gene data show CDR1 as MDHEN and CDR2 as SYDVKM. The CDR3 runs to 12 residues. For the CDR3, the DNA is TGTGCCAGCAATCAGGGGAACACTGAAGCTTTCTTT. It codes for CASNQGNTEAFF.

The CDR3 DNA reads TGTGCCAGCAGCCGAAGGACAGACGGAAACACCATATATTTT. It codes for CASSRRTDGNTIYF. The chain joins TRBV7-9 to TRBJ1-3, with D possibly matching TRBD1 (6 bases). The CDR3 totals 14 residues. V lost 5 bases to trimming and J lost 4 bases, with 12 bases between them. CDR1 is SEHNR, CDR2 FQNEAQ, per germline (reference sequence).

The V call is TRBV5-4, the J call TRBJ2-2; D gene uncertain. The CDR3 covers 14 residues. Germline V CDR1 and CDR2: SGHNT, YYREEE (reference sequence). Trimming removed 5 bases at V and 2 bases at J, with 10 bases between. The CDR3 nucleotides read TGTGCCAGCAGGGAAGGAGTCAACACCGGGGAGCTGTTTTTT. Encoded protein: CASREGVNTGELFF.

This clone appeared a single time. This chain joins TRBV7-9 and TRBJ1-2; a weak D match, TRBD1 (5 bases). The length of the CDR3 is 13 residues. The germline gives CDR1 SEHNR, CDR2 FQNEAQ (reference sequence). V was pared by 5 bases and J by 7 bases, with 14 bases between. CDR3 region: CASSPTASPGYTF. DNA of the CDR3: TGTGCCAGCAGCCCGACAGCTTCGCCTGGCTACACCTTC.

This chain joins TRBV6-5 and TRBJ2-5; 7 nucleotides match TRBD1. Germline values: CDR1 MNHEY, CDR2 SVGAGI. Germline trimming cut 3 bases from V and 2 bases from J; bases unmatched to any gene: 3. The length of the CDR3 is 14 residues. In DNA, the CDR3 is TGTGCCAGCAGTTATCCGGGACAGCAAGAGACCCAGTACTTC. This translates into CASSYPGQQETQYF.

The chain recombines TRBV4-2 with TRBJ1-2; 7 bases match TRBD1. Per germline, CDR1 LGHNA and CDR2 YNFKEQ. The V gene end was trimmed by 1 base and the J gene end by 12 bases; junction bases not matched to a gene: 8. The CDR3 is made up of 13 amino acids. The DNA for the CDR3 is TGTGCCAGCAGCCAAGGTTTGGGACAGCAGCACACCTTC. Protein product: CASSQGLGQQHTF.

The V call is TRBV27, the J call TRBJ2-1, with a tentative D call TRBD2 (5 bases). Germline V gene sequence: CDR1 MNHEY, CDR2 SMNVEV (reference sequence). The V end was cut by 4 bases, the J end by 8 bases, with 18 bases between. The CDR3 has 15 amino acids. The CDR3: CASSSPSGPRDEQFF. The CDR3 region has the DNA TGTGCCAGCAGTTCGCCTTCCGGGCCGCGGGATGAGCAGTTCTTC.

The chain couples TRBV7-2 to TRBJ2-4; 10 nucleotides line up with TRBD1. The length of the CDR3 is 15 residues. V shed 5 bases, J shed 5 bases, and the junction held 6 bases outside the gene matches. Germline V gene lookup returns CDR1 SGHTA and CDR2 FQGNSA. CDR3 residues: CASSLPDRGQNIQYF. The CDR3 nucleotides read TGTGCCAGCAGCCTTCCCGACAGGGGGCAAAACATTCAGTACTTC. Full variable domain (outside the CDR3, taken from reference TRBV7-2 and TRBJ2-4): GAGVSQSPSNKVTEKGKDVELRCDPISGHTALYWYRQSLGQGLEFLIYFQGNSAPDKSGLPSDRFSAERTGGSVSTLTIQRTQQEDSAVYLCASSLPDRGQNIQYFGAGTRLSVL.

The chain links TRBV25-1 to TRBJ2-3, with 7 positions matching TRBD2. Trimming at V came to 3 bases and at J to 2 bases, leaving 11 bases not matched to a gene. Germline-derived CDR1 and CDR2 are MGHDK and SYGVNS. The CDR3 loop spans 17 amino acids. CDR3 bases: TGTGCCAGCAGTGAGATGACTGGGGGAGGGATCACAGATACGCAGTATTTT. Protein sequence: CASSEMTGGGITDTQYF. The variable domain in full, with the rest retrieved from reference TRBV25-1 and TRBJ2-3, is EADIYQTPRYLVIGTGKKITLECSQTMGHDKMYWYQQDPGMELHLIHYSYGVNSTEKGDLSSESTVSRIRTEHFPLTLESARPSHTSQYLCASSEMTGGGITDTQYFGPGTRLTVL.

Details on this clone: This may stem from a read error, because a much larger clone lies one nucleotide away. Other DNA variants within this sample encode the same CDR3. The genes are TRBV3-1 (or the pseudogene TRBV3-2) and TRBJ1-1; D remains unclear. The CDR3 is made up of 13 amino acids. CDR1 is LGHDT and CDR2 is YNNKEL in the germline V gene (reference sequence). Trimming left V 2 bases short and J 1 base short, with 5 bases between. The CDR3 DNA is TGTGCCAGCAGCCAAATGAGGAACACTGAAGCTTTCTTT. Translating gives CASSQMRNTEAFF.